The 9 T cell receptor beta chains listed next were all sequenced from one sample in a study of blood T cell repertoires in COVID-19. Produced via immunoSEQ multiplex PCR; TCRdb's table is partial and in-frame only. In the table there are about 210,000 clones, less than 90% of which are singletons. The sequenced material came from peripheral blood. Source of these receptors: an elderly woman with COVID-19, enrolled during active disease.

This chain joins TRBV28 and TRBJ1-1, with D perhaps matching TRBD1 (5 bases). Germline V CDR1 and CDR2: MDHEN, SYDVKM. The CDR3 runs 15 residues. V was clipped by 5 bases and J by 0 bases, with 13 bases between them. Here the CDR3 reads CASSRPDSLNTEAFF. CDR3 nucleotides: TGTGCCAGCAGTCGCCCTGACAGTTTGAACACTGAAGCTTTCTTT.

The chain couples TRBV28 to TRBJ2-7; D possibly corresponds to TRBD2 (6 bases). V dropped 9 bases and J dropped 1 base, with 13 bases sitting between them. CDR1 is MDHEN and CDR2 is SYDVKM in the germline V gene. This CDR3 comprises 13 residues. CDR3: CASGRDSSYEQYF. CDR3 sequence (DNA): TGTGCCAGTGGACGGGACTCTTCCTACGAGCAGTACTTC.

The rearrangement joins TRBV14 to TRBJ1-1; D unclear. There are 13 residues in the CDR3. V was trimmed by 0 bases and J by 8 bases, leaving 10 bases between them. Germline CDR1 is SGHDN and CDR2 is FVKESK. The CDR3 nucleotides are TGTGCCAGCAGCCAAGAGAGTTTGAAAGAAGCTTTCTTT. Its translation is CASSQESLKEAFF.

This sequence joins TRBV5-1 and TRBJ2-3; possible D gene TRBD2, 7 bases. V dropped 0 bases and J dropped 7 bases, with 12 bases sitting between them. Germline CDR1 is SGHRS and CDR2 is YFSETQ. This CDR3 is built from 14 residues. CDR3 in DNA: TGCGCCAGCAGCTTGGTGGCGGGGGCCAATACGCAGTATTTT. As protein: CASSLVAGANTQYF.

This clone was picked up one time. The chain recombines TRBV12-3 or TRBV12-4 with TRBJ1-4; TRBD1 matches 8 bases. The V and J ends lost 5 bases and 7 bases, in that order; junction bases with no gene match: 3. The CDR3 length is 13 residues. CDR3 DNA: TGTGCCAGCAGTGAGGGACAGGTTGAAAAACTGTTTTTT. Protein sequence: CASSEGQVEKLFF.

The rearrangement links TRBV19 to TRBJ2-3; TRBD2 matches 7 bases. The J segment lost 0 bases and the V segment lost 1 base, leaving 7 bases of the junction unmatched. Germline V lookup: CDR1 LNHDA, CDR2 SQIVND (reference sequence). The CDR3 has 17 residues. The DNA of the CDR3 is TGTGCCAGTAGTATAGGGACTAGATCAACTAGCACAGATACGCAGTATTTT. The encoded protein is CASSIGTRSTSTDTQYF.

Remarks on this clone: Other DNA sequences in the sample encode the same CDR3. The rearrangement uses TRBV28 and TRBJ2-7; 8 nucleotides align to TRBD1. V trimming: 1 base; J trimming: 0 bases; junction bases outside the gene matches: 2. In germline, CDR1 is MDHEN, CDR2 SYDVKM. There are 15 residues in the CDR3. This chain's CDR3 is CASSLSGGSSYEQYF. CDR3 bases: TGTGCCAGCAGTTTATCAGGGGGCAGCTCCTACGAGCAGTACTTC.

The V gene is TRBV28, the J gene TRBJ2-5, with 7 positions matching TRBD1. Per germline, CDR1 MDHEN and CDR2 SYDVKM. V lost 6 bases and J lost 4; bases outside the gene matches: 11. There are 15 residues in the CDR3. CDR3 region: CASRVNRGQRETQYF. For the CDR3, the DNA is TGTGCCAGCAGGGTCAACAGGGGCCAGAGAGAGACCCAGTACTTC.

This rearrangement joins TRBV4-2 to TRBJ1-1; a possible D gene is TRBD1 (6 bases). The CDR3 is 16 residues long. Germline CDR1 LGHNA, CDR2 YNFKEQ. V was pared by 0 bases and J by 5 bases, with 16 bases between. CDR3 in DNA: TGTGCCAGCAGCCAAGATCAGTTGGGGGCGCGTACTGAAGCTTTCTTT. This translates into CASSQDQLGARTEAFF.